Sequencing of this T cell receptor beta chain was carried out in a study of blood T cells in healthy people across ages. Study-level points and caveats: The study found TCR beta diversity correlated strongly with naive T cell percentage. Older age coincided with a roughly linear decline in TCR beta diversity per million T cells.

A word on this clonotype: Its antigen remains unidentified.

Sample-barcoded 5' priming and a J-beta primer mix drove a second PCR of 7 to 11 cycles. TCRdb processed the 5' RACE reads anew with MiXCR; each CDR3 protein has one entry. Found here are 720,000 or so distinct CDR3 sequences, around 41% of them singletons; the top ten hold around 32%. Trimming removed 1 base from V and 7 bases from J; junction bases left unmatched: 7. Per germline, CDR1 SGHTA and CDR2 FQGNSA. CDR3 size: 15 residues. The sequence came from a man older than 75 in good health. The genes are TRBV7-2 and TRBJ2-1; TRBD1 aligns across 7 bases. Sequenced: blood. Written as DNA, the CDR3 is TGTGCCAGCAGCTTAGGGCAGGGGGTGCATAATGAGCAGTTCTTC. It specifies CASSLGQGVHNEQFF.